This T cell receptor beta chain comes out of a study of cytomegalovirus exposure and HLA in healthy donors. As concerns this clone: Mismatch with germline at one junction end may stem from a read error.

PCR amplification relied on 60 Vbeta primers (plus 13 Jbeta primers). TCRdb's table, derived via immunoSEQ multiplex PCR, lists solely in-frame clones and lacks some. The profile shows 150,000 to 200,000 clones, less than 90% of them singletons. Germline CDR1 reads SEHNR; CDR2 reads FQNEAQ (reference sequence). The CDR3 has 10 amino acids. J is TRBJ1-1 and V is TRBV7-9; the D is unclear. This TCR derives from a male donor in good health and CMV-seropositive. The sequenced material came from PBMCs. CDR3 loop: CSSAKTEAFF. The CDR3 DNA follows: TGTTCCAGCGCTAAGACAGAAGCTTTCTTT.